The entry below gives a single T cell receptor (beta chain) sequence along with its context. Its cognate antigen is unknown. The J segment lost 0 bases and the V segment lost 5 bases, leaving 11 bases of the junction unmatched. The CDR3 has 17 residues. Germline V gene lookup returns CDR1 MNHEY and CDR2 SVGEGT. The source of the sample is a study of Ad26.COV2.S vaccination and SARS-CoV-2 variants. Across the study: Participants got Ad26.COV2.S intramuscularly, once or twice 56 days apart.

Stated treatment: about 20 received Ad26.COV2.S at low or high dose, single or two shots; roughly five received placebo; per-sample allocation not given. Samples came from day 63 after the first vaccine or placebo injection. Wuhan-strain spike was delivered by a replication-incompetent Ad26 vector. Assay used: immunoSEQ multiplex PCR; TCRdb lists only in-frame clones, some missing. The data contain around 400,000 clones, about 83% of them singletons. Study findings and constraints: Post-vaccination breadth of spike-specific CD8+ and CD4+ T cell responses was reportedly substantial. Vaccine and placebo recipients had comparable breadth of non-spike TCRs.

The sequence was collected from a person between 18 and 60 years old who received the Ad26.COV2.S COVID-19 vaccine or a placebo. The sample here was peripheral blood, taken in a trial of Ad26.COV2.S vaccine versus placebo. The rearrangement joins TRBV6-2 or TRBV6-3 to TRBJ1-2, with 8 bases lining up with TRBD1. For the CDR3, the DNA is TGTGCCAGCAGTCCCTTCCGGGACAGGACGTCTAACTATGGCTACACCTTC. Its protein is CASSPFRDRTSNYGYTF.